The 2 T cell receptor beta chains below all came from one sample that was sequenced in a study of lymphopenia after photon versus proton radiotherapy. Measured with immunoSEQ multiplex PCR; TCRdb has only the in-frame clones, and not every one. The data show 68,000 or so clones, with roughly 91% seen just once and about 2.6% held by the top ten. Sequencing used peripheral blood, obtained from a patient treated with photon-based radiotherapy. These receptors were taken from an older woman with pancreatic cancer.

The V gene is TRBV4-2, the J gene TRBJ1-6; D is perhaps TRBD1 (5 bases). The CDR3 has 16 amino acids. V was shortened by 1 base and J by 8 bases, with 15 bases between the two germline ends. Germline CDR1 and CDR2: LGHNA and YNFKEQ. The CDR3 region has the DNA TGTGCCAGCAGCCAAGGGACCGGGGGAAGGGATTCACCCCTCCACTTT. Translated, it gives CASSQGTGGRDSPLHF.

This clone was recorded only once. V is TRBV6-6 and J is TRBJ1-4; no reliable D call. V was clipped by 6 bases and J by 0 bases, with 5 bases between them. The CDR3 length is 13 residues. The germline V gene has CDR1 MNHNY and CDR2 SVGAGI (reference sequence). CDR3 amino acids: CASRGPTNEKLFF. CDR3 sequence (DNA): TGTGCCAGCAGAGGGCCAACTAATGAAAAACTGTTTTTT.